What follows are 21 T cell receptor beta chains derived from one specimen sequenced in a study of T-cell memory formation after mild COVID-19 (dated by TCRdb to about 2021). Library creation used 5' RACE. The data were produced on an Illumina NovaSeq 6000. Clones were called with MiXCR by TCRdb after fastp trimmed the public reads at Q25, and only in-frame beta chains were retained. Each CDR3 protein gets just one entry, which takes the most common genes and DNA from the rows behind it. Within this sample are 110,000 to 150,000 distinct CDR3 sequences, with 20% to 25% of them counted one time only. Approximately 25% of the sample is held by the ten biggest clonotypes. The sequenced sample consisted of PBMCs or a T cell subset sorted from them (not recorded which). The receptors come from an adult woman who had mild COVID-19 (a few samples of this study predate the infection). The sample titles of this study are shuffled in the database, so cell type and time point are left out; the donor was told from shared clones.

This clonotype was detected a few times. V and J are TRBV18 and TRBJ2-7; D perhaps matches TRBD2 (6 bases). The V end was cut by 2 bases, the J end by 3 bases, with 20 bases between. This CDR3 spans 17 amino acids. In germline, CDR1 is KGHSH, CDR2 LQKENI. The CDR3 DNA is TGTGCCAGCTCACCAACTACCCCCGGGACTGTATACTACGAGCAGTACTTC. It encodes CASSPTTPGTVYYEQYF. Combining the CDR3 with reference TRBV18 and TRBJ2-7 gives the whole variable domain NAGVMQNPRHLVRRRGQEARLRCSPMKGHSHVYWYRQLPEEGLKFMVYLQKENIIDESGMPKERFSAEFPKEGPSILRIQQVVRGDSAAYFCASSPTTPGTVYYEQYFGPGTRLTVT.

This clonotype was observed at least ten times. The chain joins TRBV9 to TRBJ2-7; 12 bases line up with TRBD2. V trimming: 3 bases; J trimming: 1 base; junction bases outside the gene matches: 8. CDR3 length equals 17 residues. Germline V gene lookup returns CDR1 SGDLS and CDR2 YYNGEE. CDR3 bases: TGTGCCAGCAGCGCTTCCCTCCTAGCGGGAGGGTCCTACGAGCAGTACTTC. Encoded protein: CASSASLLAGGSYEQYF.

This clonotype was picked up a small number of times. This chain connects TRBV4-1 to TRBJ1-2; D ambiguous. The CDR3 extends over 13 amino acids. Trimming cost V 5 bases and J 2 bases, with 9 bases left between them. Germline V CDR1 and CDR2: MGHRA, YSYEKL. The CDR3 here is CASSSGLNYGYTF. The DNA for the CDR3 is TGCGCCAGCAGCTCCGGACTGAACTATGGCTACACCTTC.

This clonotype came up once. This sequence joins TRBV14 and TRBJ2-3; possibly TRBD2 for D (5 bases). CDR1 SGHDN and CDR2 FVKESK come from the germline V gene. V lost 0 bases and J lost 10, with 11 bases in between. The CDR3 has 13 residues. This chain's CDR3 is CASSQDWTGSQYF. In nucleotides, the CDR3 is TGTGCCAGCAGCCAAGATTGGACGGGATCGCAGTATTTT.

This clonotype has only a few counts. The chain recombines TRBV7-6 with TRBJ2-2; 7 nucleotides match TRBD2. The length of the CDR3 is 15 residues. The germline CDR1 and CDR2 sequences are SGHVS and FNYEAQ. V was pared by 1 base and J by 3 bases, with 2 bases of the junction left unmatched. CDR3 in amino acids: CASSLEAGDTGELFF. In DNA, the CDR3 is TGTGCCAGCAGCTTAGAGGCGGGAGACACCGGGGAGCTGTTTTTT. The complete variable domain, with remaining parts taken from reference TRBV7-6 and TRBJ2-2, reads GAGVSQSPRYKVTKRGQDVALRCDPISGHVSLYWYRQALGQGPEFLTYFNYEAQQDKSGLPNDRFSAERPEGSISTLTIQRTEQRDSAMYRCASSLEAGDTGELFFGEGSRLTVL.

This clonotype was counted a few times. The V and J genes are TRBV7-6 and TRBJ2-1, with D uncertain. This CDR3 contains 16 residues. V was shortened by 1 base and J by 0 bases, with 10 bases between the two germline ends. The germline V gene encodes CDR1 SGHVS and CDR2 FNYEAQ. CDR3 nucleotides: TGTGCCAGCAGCTTAGTGACCGACACCTCCTACAATGAGCAGTTCTTC. Protein sequence: CASSLVTDTSYNEQFF.

This clonotype came up a few times. The chain's CDR3 is CASSLPLQTANTGELFF. CDR3 bases: TGTGCCAGCAGCCTTCCCCTACAGACTGCGAACACCGGGGAGCTGTTTTTT. J is TRBJ2-2 and V is TRBV7-9, with no clear D. Trimming took 5 bases from V and 0 from J, leaving 16 bases between them. The germline CDR1 and CDR2 sequences are SEHNR and FQNEAQ (reference sequence). This CDR3 comprises 17 residues.

V usage is TRBV19 and J usage is TRBJ2-1; 7 bases line up with TRBD2. This CDR3 is built from 18 residues. The V gene end was trimmed by 1 base and the J gene end by 2 bases; junction bases not matched to a gene: 11. Germline CDR1 reads LNHDA; CDR2 reads SQIVND (reference sequence). This CDR3 reads CASSIGGGSRYTYNEQFF. CDR3 DNA sequence: TGTGCCAGTAGTATAGGTGGCGGGAGCCGATACACCTACAATGAGCAGTTCTTC.

V gene TRBV2 combines with J gene TRBJ2-3; D may be TRBD2 (6 bases). Germline V gene lookup returns CDR1 SNHLY and CDR2 FYNNEI. This CDR3 comprises 15 residues. V was trimmed by 1 base and J by 5 bases, leaving 13 bases between them. DNA for the CDR3: TGTGCCAGCAGTGAAGATTTGGGGGGAGGAGATACGCAGTATTTT. Encoded protein: CASSEDLGGGDTQYF.

The V and J genes are TRBV6-6 and TRBJ2-1, with 8 bases aligning to TRBD2. CDR1 and CDR2 (germline): MNHNY, SVGAGI (reference sequence). The CDR3 sequence is 22 residues long. J was trimmed by 5 bases and V by 0 bases; bases with no gene match: 24. The CDR3 spells CASSYSTGTGSWVGGADNEQFF. The CDR3 DNA reads as TGTGCCAGCAGTTACTCGACGGGTACAGGGAGCTGGGTCGGGGGGGCCGACAATGAGCAGTTCTTC.

This clonotype was detected once. The J gene is TRBJ2-3, the V gene TRBV5-4; 9 positions agree with TRBD1. CDR1 and CDR2 from the germline V gene are SGHNT and YYREEE (reference sequence). This CDR3 has 15 amino acids. V was clipped by 3 bases and J by 4 bases; unmatched bases: 6. This CDR3 is CASSSRDRVADTQYF. The CDR3 nucleotides are TGTGCCAGCAGCTCCCGGGACAGGGTCGCAGATACGCAGTATTTT.

V usage is TRBV5-6 and J usage is TRBJ2-7, with 10 bases lining up with TRBD2. V shed 2 bases and J 4 bases; nucleotides not matched to a gene: 6. This CDR3 region has 15 residues. Per germline, CDR1 SGHDT and CDR2 YYEEEE. This CDR3 reads CASSFLAGDLYEQYF. The CDR3 DNA follows: TGTGCCAGCAGCTTCCTAGCGGGGGATCTTTACGAGCAGTACTTC.

This clonotype was seen a handful of times. The chain is built from TRBV24-1 and TRBJ2-3, with TRBD2 identical over 8 bases. The V segment lost 9 bases and the J segment 5 bases; nucleotides outside the gene matches: 6. CDR3 length: 13 amino acids. Germline V gene data show CDR1 as KGHDR and CDR2 as SFDVKD. This CDR3 reads CATSAGDLDTQYF. The CDR3, as DNA: TGTGCCACCTCAGCGGGAGATTTAGATACGCAGTATTTT.

V gene TRBV7-9 combines with J gene TRBJ2-2; D not resolved. This CDR3 spans 16 amino acids. V dropped 2 bases and J dropped 7 bases, with 17 bases sitting between them. Germline loops: CDR1 SEHNR, CDR2 FQNEAQ (reference sequence). The CDR3 protein is CASSLNRNRVHGELFF. The CDR3 DNA is TGTGCCAGCAGCTTAAACAGAAATCGAGTACACGGGGAGCTGTTTTTT.

The chain uses TRBV5-5 and TRBJ2-2; D may be TRBD1 (5 bases). Germline CDR1 reads SGHKS; CDR2 reads YYEKEE (reference sequence). V lost 4 bases and J lost 4, with 8 bases in between. The CDR3 runs to 13 residues. This chain's CDR3 is CASSIRVTGELFF. CDR3 coding DNA: TGTGCCAGCAGCATCAGGGTCACCGGGGAGCTGTTTTTT. The complete variable domain, with remaining parts taken from reference TRBV5-5 and TRBJ2-2, reads DAGVTQSPTHLIKTRGQQVTLRCSPISGHKSVSWYQQVLGQGPQFIFQYYEKEERGRGNFPDRFSARQFPNYSSELNVNALLLGDSALYLCASSIRVTGELFFGEGSRLTVL.

The chain recombines TRBV10-3 with TRBJ2-7; the D gene is possibly TRBD2 (6 bases). Germline-derived CDR1 and CDR2 are ENHRY and SYGVKD. This CDR3 is built from 11 residues. The V and J ends lost 8 bases and 3 bases respectively, with 8 bases between them. In nucleotides, the CDR3 is TGTGCCATCCTCGGGGGCTACGAGCAGTACTTC. Its translation: CAILGGYEQYF.

The gene calls are TRBV9 and TRBJ1-4, with D hard to call. This CDR3 has 15 amino acids. V was pared by 0 bases and J by 6 bases, with 12 bases between. CDR1 and CDR2 from the germline V gene are SGDLS and YYNGEE. CDR3 sequence reads: CASSVAWGMDEKLFF. In nucleotides, the CDR3 is TGTGCCAGCAGCGTAGCCTGGGGTATGGATGAAAAACTGTTTTTT. The full variable domain, rest sourced from reference TRBV9 and TRBJ1-4, is DSGVTQTPKHLITATGQRVTLRCSPRSGDLSVYWYQQSLDQGLQFLIQYYNGEERAKGNILERFSAQQFPDLHSELNLSSLELGDSALYFCASSVAWGMDEKLFFGSGTQLSVL.

The V and J genes are TRBV9 and TRBJ1-2; D is perhaps TRBD1 (6 bases). The germline V gene encodes CDR1 SGDLS and CDR2 YYNGEE. Between the trimmed V and J ends, which lost 4 bases and 0 bases, there was a span of 16 bases. The CDR3 runs to 16 residues. This chain's CDR3 is CASSHPTGESNYGYTF. The CDR3, as DNA: TGTGCCAGCAGCCACCCGACAGGAGAGTCTAACTATGGCTACACCTTC.

This sequence joins TRBV4-3 and TRBJ2-5; TRBD2 matches 9 bases. The CDR3 totals 18 residues. J gave up 2 bases and V 0 bases, and 10 bases lay outside the gene matches. CDR1 and CDR2 (germline): LGHNA, YSLEER. The CDR3, as DNA: TGCGCCAGCAGCCAAGACGCCTTCCTAGCGGGAATACAAGAGACCCAGTACTTC. This sequence encodes CASSQDAFLAGIQETQYF.

This chain connects TRBV5-6 to TRBJ2-2, with D possibly TRBD2 on 5 matching bases. V gave up 2 bases and J gave up 5 bases, with 19 bases separating them. The CDR3 extends over 17 amino acids. Germline V CDR1 and CDR2: SGHDT, YYEEEE. Here the CDR3 reads CASSFELEAGVTGELFF. The CDR3 coding sequence is TGTGCCAGCAGCTTCGAATTGGAGGCCGGAGTTACCGGGGAGCTGTTTTTT.

The table lists this clonotype with a few counts. V gene TRBV19 combines with J gene TRBJ2-7, with D possibly matching TRBD1 (5 bases). CDR3 length: 13 amino acids. Trimming removed 8 bases at V and 1 base at J, with 12 bases between. The germline CDR1 and CDR2 sequences are LNHDA and SQIVND (reference sequence). CDR3 DNA sequence: TGTGCCAGTGCGACAGCCGCTTCCTACGAGCAGTACTTC. It is translated as CASATAASYEQYF. Full variable domain (rest looked up from reference TRBV19 and TRBJ2-7): DGGITQSPKYLFRKEGQNVTLSCEQNLNHDAMYWYRQDPGQGLRLIYYSQIVNDFQKGDIAEGYSVSREKKESFPLTVTSAQKNPTAFYLCASATAASYEQYFGPGTRLTVT.